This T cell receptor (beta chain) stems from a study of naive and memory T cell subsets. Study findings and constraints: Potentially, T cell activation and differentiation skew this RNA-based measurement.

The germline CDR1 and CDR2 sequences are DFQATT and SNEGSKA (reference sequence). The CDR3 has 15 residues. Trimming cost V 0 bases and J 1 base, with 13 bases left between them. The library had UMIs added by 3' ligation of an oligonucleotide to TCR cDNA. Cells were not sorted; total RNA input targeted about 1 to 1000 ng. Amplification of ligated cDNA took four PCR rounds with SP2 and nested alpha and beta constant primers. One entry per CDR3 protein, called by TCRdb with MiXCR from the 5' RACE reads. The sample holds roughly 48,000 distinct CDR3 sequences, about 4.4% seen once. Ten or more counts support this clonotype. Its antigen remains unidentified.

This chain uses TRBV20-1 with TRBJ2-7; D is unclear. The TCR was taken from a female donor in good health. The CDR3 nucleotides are TGCAGTGCTAGAGATATCAGGCCCCTATCCTACGAGCAGTACTTC. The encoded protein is CSARDIRPLSYEQYF.